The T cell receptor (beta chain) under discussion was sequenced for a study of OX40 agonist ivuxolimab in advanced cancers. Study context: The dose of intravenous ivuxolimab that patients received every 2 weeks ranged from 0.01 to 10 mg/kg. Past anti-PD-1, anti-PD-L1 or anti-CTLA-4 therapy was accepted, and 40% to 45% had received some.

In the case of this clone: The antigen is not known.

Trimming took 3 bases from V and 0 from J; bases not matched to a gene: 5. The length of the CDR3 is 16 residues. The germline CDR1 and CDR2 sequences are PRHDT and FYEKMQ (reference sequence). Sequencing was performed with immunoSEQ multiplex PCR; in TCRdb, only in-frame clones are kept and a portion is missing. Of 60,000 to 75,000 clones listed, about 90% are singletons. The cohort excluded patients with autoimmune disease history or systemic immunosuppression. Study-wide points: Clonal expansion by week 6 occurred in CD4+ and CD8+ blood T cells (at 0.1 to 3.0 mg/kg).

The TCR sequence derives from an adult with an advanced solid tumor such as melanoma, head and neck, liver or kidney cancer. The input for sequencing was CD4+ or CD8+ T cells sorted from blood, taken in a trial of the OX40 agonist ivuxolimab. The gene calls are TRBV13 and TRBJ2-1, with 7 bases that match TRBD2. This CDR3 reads CASSFGTIPSYNEQFF. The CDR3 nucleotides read TGTGCCAGCAGCTTCGGGACTATTCCCTCCTACAATGAGCAGTTCTTC.